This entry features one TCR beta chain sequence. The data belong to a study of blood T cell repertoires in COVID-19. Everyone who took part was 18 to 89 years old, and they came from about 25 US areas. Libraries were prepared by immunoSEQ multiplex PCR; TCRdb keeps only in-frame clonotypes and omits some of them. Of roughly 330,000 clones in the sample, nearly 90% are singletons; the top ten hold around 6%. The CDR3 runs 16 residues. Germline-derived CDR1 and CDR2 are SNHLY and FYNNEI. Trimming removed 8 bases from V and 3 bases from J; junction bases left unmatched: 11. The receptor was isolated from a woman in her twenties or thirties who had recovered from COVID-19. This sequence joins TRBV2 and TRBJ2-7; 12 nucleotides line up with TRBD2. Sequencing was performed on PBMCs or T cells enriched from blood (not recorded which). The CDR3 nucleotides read TGTGCCAGCGGGAGAAGGACTAGCGGGGTTAACTACGAGCAGTACTTC. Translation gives CASGRRTSGVNYEQYF.